This passage covers 13 T cell receptor beta chains from one sample sequenced in a study of cytomegalovirus exposure and HLA in healthy donors. The primer mix had 60 Vbeta and 13 Jbeta primers. Profiled with immunoSEQ multiplex PCR; TCRdb holds only in-frame clones, not every one. The profile shows 70,000 to 95,000 clones, about 83% of them singletons. The specimen sequenced was PBMCs. Receptors were obtained from a woman aged 18-29 years in good health and CMV-seropositive.

The chain couples TRBV18 to TRBJ2-7; TRBD2 matches at 9 bases. Germline loops: CDR1 KGHSH, CDR2 LQKENI. The ends lost 5 bases at V and 2 bases at J; junction bases unmatched: 4. The CDR3 extends over 14 amino acids. The CDR3 DNA reads as TGTGCCAGCTCAACGACTAGCGGAACCTACGAGCAGTACTTC. It is translated as CASSTTSGTYEQYF.

The chain uses TRBV9 and TRBJ2-7, with D maybe TRBD2 (5 bases). The V end was cut by 0 bases, the J end by 0 bases, with 10 bases between. CDR1 SGDLS and CDR2 YYNGEE come from the germline V gene. The CDR3 extends over 15 amino acids. CDR3 region: CASSVEAVHSYEQYF. CDR3 nucleotides: TGTGCCAGCAGCGTAGAAGCGGTCCACTCCTACGAGCAGTACTTC.

The chain links TRBV5-1 to TRBJ2-1; perhaps TRBD1 as D (6 bases). CDR3 length equals 13 residues. The germline V gene encodes CDR1 SGHRS and CDR2 YFSETQ. Trimming took 8 bases from V and 1 from J, leaving 10 bases between them. The CDR3 here is CASSQGSYNEQFF. CDR3 sequence (DNA): TGCGCCAGTAGTCAGGGGTCCTACAATGAGCAGTTCTTC.

The chain employs TRBV7-9 and TRBJ2-4; D is perhaps TRBD1 (7 bases). CDR1 is SEHNR and CDR2 is FQNEAQ in the germline V gene (reference sequence). This CDR3 spans 14 amino acids. With 5 bases removed from V and 8 bases from J, the gap between germline ends came to 16 bases. CDR3 nucleotide sequence: TGTGCCAGCAGCCCCTGGACAGGAGGGGACATTCAGTACTTC. It yields the protein CASSPWTGGDIQYF.

The rearrangement joins TRBV4-1 to TRBJ2-1; the match to TRBD2 covers 11 bases. Germline V gene sequence: CDR1 MGHRA, CDR2 YSYEKL. This CDR3 has 17 amino acids. V lost 3 bases to trimming and J lost 2 bases; unmatched junction nucleotides: 6. CDR3 in amino acids: CASSHPTSGDPYNEQFF. The CDR3 nucleotides are TGCGCCAGCAGCCATCCGACTAGCGGGGATCCCTACAATGAGCAGTTCTTC.

This sequence joins TRBV6-1 and TRBJ2-7, with a tentative D call TRBD1 (5 bases). The germline V gene encodes CDR1 MNHNS and CDR2 SASEGT. CDR3 length equals 11 residues. V lost 6 bases and J lost 4, with 7 bases in between. Written as DNA, the CDR3 is TGTGCCAGCAGCAGACAGTACGAGCAGTACTTC. Amino acid sequence: CASSRQYEQYF.

The V call is TRBV10-3, the J call TRBJ1-1; possibly TRBD1 for D (5 bases). The CDR3 runs to 12 residues. Trimming removed 8 bases from V and 5 bases from J, with 12 bases in between. The germline V gene has CDR1 ENHRY and CDR2 SYGVKD. This CDR3 is CAIGAGGTEAFF. The CDR3 DNA sequence: TGTGCCATCGGGGCGGGGGGTACTGAAGCTTTCTTT.

In its sample, this clone was seen a few times. The chain joins TRBV7-6 to TRBJ1-4; no firm D call. This CDR3 has 16 residues. Germline assignment: CDR1 SGHVS and CDR2 FNYEAQ. V was pared by 3 bases and J by 5 bases, with 16 bases between. The CDR3 region is CASSFSGFGSNEKLFF. The CDR3 DNA is TGTGCCAGCAGCTTTTCGGGGTTCGGGAGCAATGAAAAACTGTTTTTT. The full variable domain, with the rest looked up from reference TRBV7-6 and TRBJ1-4, is GAGVSQSPRYKVTKRGQDVALRCDPISGHVSLYWYRQALGQGPEFLTYFNYEAQQDKSGLPNDRFSAERPEGSISTLTIQRTEQRDSAMYRCASSFSGFGSNEKLFFGSGTQLSVL.

The CDR3 sequence is CASSVYDRVGTQYF. The CDR3 nucleotides read TGTGCCAGCAGCGTATATGACAGGGTGGGGACCCAGTACTTC. V is TRBV9 and J is TRBJ2-5, with 7 bases matching TRBD1. Germline V CDR1 and CDR2: SGDLS, YYNGEE. The CDR3 has 14 residues. V shed 1 base and J 7 bases; nucleotides not matched to a gene: 7.

This chain uses TRBV25-1 with TRBJ1-4; no clear D gene. Germline values: CDR1 MGHDK, CDR2 SYGVNS. The CDR3 is 16 amino acids. V gave up 2 bases and J gave up 8 bases, with 18 bases separating them. Here the CDR3 reads CASSEGREWVGEKLFF. The CDR3, as DNA: TGTGCCAGCAGTGAAGGGAGGGAATGGGTAGGCGAAAAACTGTTTTTT.

V is TRBV30 and J is TRBJ2-7; no reliable D call. Germline CDR1 GTSNPN, CDR2 SVGIG (reference sequence). With 1 base removed from V and 0 bases from J, the gap between germline ends came to 4 bases. This CDR3 has 12 amino acids. This CDR3 is CAWSASSYEQYF. DNA of the CDR3: TGTGCCTGGAGTGCGAGCTCCTACGAGCAGTACTTC. The full variable domain, with the rest looked up from reference TRBV30 and TRBJ2-7, is SQTIHQWPATLVQPVGSPLSLECTVEGTSNPNLYWYRQAAGRGLQLLFYSVGIGQISSEVPQNLSASRPQDRQFILSSKKLLLSDSGFYLCAWSASSYEQYFGPGTRLTVT.

V gene TRBV6-5 combines with J gene TRBJ2-7; D is unresolved. The CDR3 extends over 14 amino acids. V was clipped by 4 bases and J by 1 base, with 11 bases between them. Germline V gene data show CDR1 as MNHEY and CDR2 as SVGAGI. The CDR3 DNA follows: TGTGCCAGCAGTTCCCAACTCAATTCCTACGAGCAGTACTTC. Amino acid sequence: CASSSQLNSYEQYF.

The CDR3 coding sequence is TGTGCCAGCAGGATAGGGGGACAGGGCAATCAGCCCCAGCATTTT. It specifies CASRIGGQGNQPQHF. The chain links TRBV27 to TRBJ1-5; 8 nucleotides agree with TRBD1. The CDR3 is made up of 15 amino acids. V lost 6 bases to trimming and J lost 2 bases; unmatched junction nucleotides: 6. Germline V gene sequence: CDR1 MNHEY, CDR2 SMNVEV (reference sequence).